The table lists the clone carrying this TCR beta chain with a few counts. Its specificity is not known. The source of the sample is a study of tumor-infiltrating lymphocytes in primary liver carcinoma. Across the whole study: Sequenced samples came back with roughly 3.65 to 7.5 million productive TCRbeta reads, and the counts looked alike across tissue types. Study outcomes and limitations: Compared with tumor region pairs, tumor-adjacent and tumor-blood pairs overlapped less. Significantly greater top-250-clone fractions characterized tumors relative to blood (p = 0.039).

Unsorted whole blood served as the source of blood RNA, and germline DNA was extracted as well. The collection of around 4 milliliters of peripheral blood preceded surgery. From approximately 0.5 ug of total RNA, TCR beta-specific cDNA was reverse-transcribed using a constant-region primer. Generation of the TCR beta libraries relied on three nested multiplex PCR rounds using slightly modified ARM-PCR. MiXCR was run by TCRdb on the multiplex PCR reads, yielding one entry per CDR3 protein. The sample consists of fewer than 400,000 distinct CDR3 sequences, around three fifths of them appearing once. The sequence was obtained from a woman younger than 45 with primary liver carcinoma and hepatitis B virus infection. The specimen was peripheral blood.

CDR3 nucleotide sequence: TGTGCCAGCAGCTTGTTCGCGGGTCTTTCCAATGAGCAGTTCTTC. Its translation is CASSLFAGLSNEQFF. The chain combines TRBV13 with TRBJ2-1; D possibly corresponds to TRBD2 (5 bases). Germline assignment: CDR1 PRHDT and CDR2 FYEKMQ (reference sequence). CDR3 length: 15 residues. Trimming shortened V by 3 bases and J by 6 bases, and 15 bases separated the two germline ends.